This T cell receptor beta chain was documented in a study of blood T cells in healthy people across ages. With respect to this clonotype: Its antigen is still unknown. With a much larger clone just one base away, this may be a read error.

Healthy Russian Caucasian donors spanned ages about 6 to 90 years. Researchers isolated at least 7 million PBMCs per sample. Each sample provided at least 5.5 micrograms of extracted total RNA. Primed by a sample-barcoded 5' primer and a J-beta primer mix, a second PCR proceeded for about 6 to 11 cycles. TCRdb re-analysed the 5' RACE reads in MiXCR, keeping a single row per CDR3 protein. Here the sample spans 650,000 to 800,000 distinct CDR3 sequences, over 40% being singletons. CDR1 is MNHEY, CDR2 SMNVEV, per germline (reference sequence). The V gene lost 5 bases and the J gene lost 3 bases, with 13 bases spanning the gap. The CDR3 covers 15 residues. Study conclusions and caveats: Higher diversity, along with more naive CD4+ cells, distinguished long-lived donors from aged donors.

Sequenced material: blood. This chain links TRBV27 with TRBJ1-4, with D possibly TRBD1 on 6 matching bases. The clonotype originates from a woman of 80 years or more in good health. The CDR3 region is CASSTAGVPNEKLFF. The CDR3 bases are TGTGCCAGCAGTACCGCAGGGGTACCTAATGAAAAACTGTTTTTT.